Listed below are T cell receptor beta chains from one sample, sequenced in a study of blood T cell repertoires in COVID-19. Measured with immunoSEQ multiplex PCR; TCRdb has only the in-frame clones, and not every one. The repertoire consists of around 40,000 clones, with 70% to 90% occurring once and the leading ten covering 9.9%. Material: peripheral blood. Source of these receptors: a human donor in a cohort sampled during active COVID-19. Both conserved end residues are part of each CDR3. A D gene is named only where the DNA matches it firmly. The size entry is marked missing in some rows and otherwise reads once, few, many or a size class.

>.|TRBJ2-7|TRBV9|TRBD2
CASSVEAGVPYEQYF
TGTGCCAGCAGCGTAGAAGCGGGAGTTCCCTACGAGCAGTACTTC
>.|TRBJ2-1|TRBV5-1|.
CASRSNGGPYNEQFF
TGCGCCAGCAGATCGAACGGGGGGCCCTACAATGAGCAGTTCTTC
>.|TRBJ2-2|TRBV18|TRBD2
CASSQGLAANTGELFF
TGTGCCAGCTCACAGGGACTAGCAGCGAACACCGGGGAGCTGTTTTTT
>few|TRBJ1-1|TRBV29-1|TRBD1
CSGAGARDRGSSTEAFF
TGCAGCGGGGCGGGGGCCCGGGACAGGGGGAGTAGCACTGAAGCTTTCTTT
>.|TRBJ1-1|TRBV27|.
CASQLTGGREAFF
TGTGCCAGCCAATTAACGGGGGGTCGTGAAGCTTTCTTT
>.|TRBJ2-7|TRBV19|TRBD1
CASKTVGTGVNEQYF
TGTGCCAGTAAAACGGTCGGGACAGGGGTCAACGAGCAGTACTTC
>.|TRBJ1-2|TRBV6-5|TRBD1
CASSPLDRGYGYTF
TGTGCCAGCAGTCCCCTCGACAGGGGCTATGGCTACACCTTC
>.|TRBJ2-5|TRBV19|.
CASSIAGRGVRETQYF
TGTGCCAGTAGTATTGCAGGCCGGGGAGTCCGAGAGACCCAGTACTTC
>.|TRBJ1-4|TRBV7-2|TRBD1
CASTRTPGTDIGKLFF
TGTGCCAGCACCCGGACACCCGGGACAGATATCGGAAAACTGTTTTTT
>.|TRBJ1-6|TRBV5-1|.
CASSSTQGSPLHF
TGCGCCAGCAGCTCCACCCAGGGCTCACCCCTCCACTTT
>few|TRBJ2-7|TRBV15|.
CATSRDTGSYEQYF
TGTGCCACCAGCAGAGACACCGGCTCCTACGAGCAGTACTTC
>.|TRBJ1-5|TRBV7-2|.
CASSKGLSQPQHF
TGTGCCAGCAGCAAGGGGCTGAGTCAGCCCCAGCATTTT
>.|TRBJ1-4|TRBV2|.
CASSGRGEGSRAGEKLFF
TGTGCCAGCAGTGGTCGTGGCGAGGGGTCCCGAGCGGGTGAAAAACTGTTTTTT
>.|TRBJ2-5|TRBV7-2|.
CASSLRGTGGQETQYF
TGTGCCAGCAGCTTGCGGGGGACAGGAGGACAGGAGACCCAGTACTTC
>.|TRBJ2-1|TRBV2|.
CASSEVSRVGGTEQFF
TGTGCCAGCAGTGAAGTATCGCGGGTAGGTGGTACTGAGCAGTTCTTC
>.|TRBJ2-2|TRBV4-3|TRBD2
CASSQLAGGPGELFF
TGCGCCAGCAGCCAACTAGCGGGAGGGCCCGGGGAGCTGTTTTTT
>.|TRBJ2-7|TRBV6-5|TRBD2
CAIPGGSTYEQYF
TGTGCCATTCCGGGGGGTTCCACCTACGAGCAGTACTTC
>.|TRBJ1-5|TRBV6-5|.
CASSLRGGLNQPQHF
TGTGCCAGCAGTCTGAGAGGAGGGTTAAATCAGCCCCAGCATTTT
>.|TRBJ1-5|TRBV7-8|.
CASSSDTYSNQPQHF
TGTGCCAGCAGCTCTGACACCTATAGCAATCAGCCCCAGCATTTT
>.|TRBJ2-7|TRBV6-5|TRBD2
CASSYDGRGGTYEQYF
TGTGCCAGCAGTTACGATGGCCGGGGGGGGACCTACGAGCAGTACTTC
>.|TRBJ1-5|TRBV7-8|.
CASSLEYQSNQPQHF
TGTGCCAGCAGCTTAGAGTATCAGAGCAATCAGCCCCAGCATTTT
>medium-sized|TRBJ1-5|TRBV6-5|.
CASIPGPTGGPQHF
TGTGCCAGCATCCCGGGACCAACCGGGGGGCCCCAGCATTTT
>once|TRBJ1-2|TRBV29-1|TRBD1
CSVEPTGVTRGYTF
TGCAGCGTAGAACCTACAGGGGTCACTCGTGGCTACACCTTC
>.|TRBJ2-7|TRBV7-2|.
CASSLNRVSYEQYF
TGTGCCAGCAGCTTAAACCGGGTCTCCTACGAGCAGTACTTC
>few|TRBJ1-1|TRBV9|.
CASSVVDSLMNTEAFF
TGTGCCAGCAGCGTAGTAGACAGCCTCATGAACACTGAAGCTTTCTTT
>.|TRBJ2-3|TRBV24-1|.
CATSDAGRASETQYF
TGTGCCACCAGTGATGCGGGAAGAGCCTCGGAAACGCAGTATTTT
>.|TRBJ1-6|TRBV27|.
CASRTGRDSPLHF
TGTGCCAGCAGAACAGGGCGGGATTCACCCCTCCACTTT
>.|TRBJ2-1|TRBV12-3/TRBV12-4|.
CASRLADEQFF
TGTGCCAGCAGACTAGCCGATGAGCAGTTCTTC
>.|TRBJ2-3|TRBV9|.
CASSVGGVLTDTQYF
TGTGCCAGCAGCGTAGGCGGGGTCCTCACAGATACGCAGTATTTT
>.|TRBJ2-1|TRBV6-6|TRBD1
CAHGTGNNEQFF
TGTGCCCACGGGACAGGAAACAATGAGCAGTTCTTC
>.|TRBJ1-2|TRBV20-1|TRBD1
CSAFDRVGYTF
TGCAGTGCTTTTGACAGGGTAGGCTACACCTTC
>.|TRBJ1-3|TRBV19|.
CASSIGQIQHSGNTIYF
TGTGCCAGTAGTATTGGGCAGATCCAACACTCTGGAAACACCATATATTTT